This is a list of T cell receptor beta chains from one sample in a study of blood T cell repertoires in COVID-19. Measured with immunoSEQ multiplex PCR; TCRdb has only the in-frame clones, and not every one. The sample shows a few hundred thousand clones, roughly 80% of them seen only once. Sequencing was done on a sample of peripheral blood. Receptors were obtained from a human donor in a cohort sampled during active COVID-19. CDR3s include the opening cysteine and the closing phenylalanine or tryptophan. The order of the fields is clone size, D gene, J gene, V gene, CDR3 DNA, CDR3 protein. D genes are given only for firm matches. Rows give clone size only sometimes, using once, few, many, or a class for an expanded clone.

- - TRBJ2-7 TRBV2 TGTGCCAGCAGTCGTCCTAGCTCCGAGCAGTACTTC CASSRPSSEQYF
once - TRBJ2-5 TRBV5-1 TGCGCCAGCAGCTCCAACACCTTCCAAGAGACCCAGTACTTC CASSSNTFQETQYF
- - TRBJ2-1 TRBV19 TGTGCCAGTAGTCCCACTAGGAGCTCCTACAATGAGCAGTTCTTC CASSPTRSSYNEQFF
few TRBD2 TRBJ2-1 TRBV11-2 TGTGCCAGCATTACTCGGCCTAGCGGGAGCAATGAGCAGTTCTTC CASITRPSGSNEQFF
- - TRBJ2-3 TRBV27 TGTGCCAGCACTTACAGGGACGGTTCAGATACGCAGTATTTT CASTYRDGSDTQYF
few - TRBJ1-6 TRBV27 TGTGCCAGCAGTTTAACTACCTATAATTCACCCCTCCACTTT CASSLTTYNSPLHF
- - TRBJ2-7 TRBV6-1 TGTGCCAGCAGTGAAGGGGCAGGGGGGTCCTACGAGCAGTACTTC CASSEGAGGSYEQYF
- - TRBJ2-7 TRBV5-1 TGCGCCAGCAGCTACGGTGGTCTAGACTCCTACGAGCAGTACTTC CASSYGGLDSYEQYF
- TRBD2 TRBJ2-7 TRBV5-6 TGTGCCAGCAGCTTAGGTCTAGCGGGAGTTGACGAGCAGTACTTC CASSLGLAGVDEQYF
few - TRBJ2-5 TRBV28 TGTGCCAGCAGTTTGAGTGAAGCTACGAAGACCCAGTACTTC CASSLSEATKTQYF
- - TRBJ2-7 TRBV15 TGTGCCACCAGCAGAAGGAGTGGTTACGAGCAGTACTTC CATSRRSGYEQYF
- - TRBJ2-4 TRBV19 TGTGCCAGTAGTATCCGGGGAGTGGCCAAAAACATTCAGTACTTC CASSIRGVAKNIQYF
- - TRBJ2-3 TRBV4-3 TGCGCCAGCAGCCAAGATTGGGCTGGTGATACGCAGTATTTT CASSQDWAGDTQYF
- - TRBJ1-2 TRBV14 TGTGCCAGCAGCCAAGAACGAGTCTATGGCTACACCTTC CASSQERVYGYTF
- TRBD1 TRBJ1-5 TRBV24-1 TGTGCCACCAGTGAGTCAGGGGGAGGCAATCAGCCCCAGCATTTT CATSESGGGNQPQHF
- - TRBJ1-2 TRBV28 TGTGCCAGTCAATCACCCGGGACTATCTATGGCTACACCTTC CASQSPGTIYGYTF
- - TRBJ2-7 TRBV11-2 TGTGCCAGCAGCTTAGTCCGGTTTTCCGGCGAGCAGTACTTC CASSLVRFSGEQYF
few - TRBJ2-1 TRBV7-2 TGTGCCAGCAGCTTAGACCCAGGCTGGTACAATGAGCAGTTCTTC CASSLDPGWYNEQFF
- TRBD2 TRBJ2-7 TRBV5-4 TGTGCCAGCAGCCCCGGGACTAGCGGTACCTACGAGCAGTACTTC CASSPGTSGTYEQYF
- TRBD1 TRBJ2-2 TRBV28 TGTGCCAGCAGAAACAGGGGTAGGGACGGGGAGCTGTTTTTT CASRNRGRDGELFF
- TRBD2 TRBJ2-7 TRBV18 TGTGCCAGCTCGACCCGGGAGGGGCGGGAGATCGACGAGCAGTACTTC CASSTREGREIDEQYF
few - TRBJ2-7 TRBV4-1 TGCGCCAGCAGCCAAGCACCCAGAGCGGACCACTCCTACGAGCAGTACTTC CASSQAPRADHSYEQYF
- TRBD1 TRBJ1-2 TRBV6-6 TGTGCCAGCAGAATGACAGGGGTCGACTATGGCTACACCTTC CASRMTGVDYGYTF
- - TRBJ1-5 TRBV3-1/TRBV3-2 TGTGCCAGCAGCCCCAGAGCAGGTCAGCCCCAGCATTTT CASSPRAGQPQHF
- - TRBJ1-1 TRBV30 TGTGCCTGGAGTGCCCTATACGGGGCTGAAGCTTTCTTT CAWSALYGAEAFF
- TRBD2 TRBJ2-1 TRBV4-1 TGCGCCAGCAGCCTGGGACTAGCGGGGACCGGGGCCTACAATGAGCAGTTCTTC CASSLGLAGTGAYNEQFF
few TRBD2 TRBJ2-7 TRBV5-4 TGTGCCAGCAGCCCGCTTCAAGCGGGAGACTACGAGCAGTACTTC CASSPLQAGDYEQYF
- TRBD2 TRBJ2-1 TRBV9 TGTGCCAGCAGCGTAGTAGGGACTAGCGGGAGTCTTTACAATGAGCAGTTCTTC CASSVVGTSGSLYNEQFF
- TRBD2 TRBJ2-3 TRBV9 TGTGCCAGCAGCCCCGGACTAGCGTCTAGCACAGATACGCAGTATTTT CASSPGLASSTDTQYF
- - TRBJ1-1 TRBV14 TGTGCCAGCAGGGGGGCTGGGAACACTGAAGCTTTCTTT CASRGAGNTEAFF
few - TRBJ2-7 TRBV11-3 TGTGCCAGCAGCTTCAGGAGGGGTTACGAGCAGTACTTC CASSFRRGYEQYF
- - TRBJ2-2 TRBV10-2 TGCGCCAGCTCCCATAAGGGGGAAGGGACCGGGGAGCTGTTTTTT CASSHKGEGTGELFF
- TRBD1 TRBJ1-4 TRBV28 TGTGCCAGCAGTCCGGGACAGGAGAGGCCCACGACGAGATTTTTGGCCGGGAAACTGTTTTTT CASSPGQERPTTRFLAGKLFF
- TRBD1 TRBJ2-2 TRBV7-2 TGTGCCAGCAGCGCCACCTTACAGGGGTCATCGAACACCGGGGAGCTGTTTTTT CASSATLQGSSNTGELFF
- - TRBJ2-3 TRBV29-1 TGCAGCGTTACGGGAGCTTCACTGGTGGATACGCAGTATTTT CSVTGASLVDTQYF
once TRBD1 TRBJ2-3 TRBV18 TGTGCCAGCTCACTGCGGACAGGGGGGACAGATACGCAGTATTTT CASSLRTGGTDTQYF
- - TRBJ1-6 TRBV6-4 TGTGCCAGCAGTGACTCGGGTCAGGGAAATTCACCCCTCCACTTT CASSDSGQGNSPLHF
- TRBD2 TRBJ2-7 TRBV14 TGTGCCAGCAGCCAAGATATGGGACTAGCGCTCTACGAGCAGTACTTC CASSQDMGLALYEQYF
- TRBD1 TRBJ2-4 TRBV15 TGTGCCACCAGGGGGACAGTCCAAGCCAAAAACATTCAGTACTTC CATRGTVQAKNIQYF
few - TRBJ2-7 TRBV19 TGTGCCAGTCGCGACAGGTCCTACGAGCAGTACTTC CASRDRSYEQYF
- TRBD1 TRBJ1-1 TRBV5-1 TGCGCCAGCAGCCCGGGGACAGGGTTTTCCACTGAAGCTTTCTTT CASSPGTGFSTEAFF
- TRBD1 TRBJ1-5 TRBV28 TGTGCCAGCAGTCCGGGACAGGGAGATCAGCCCCAGCATTTT CASSPGQGDQPQHF
- TRBD1 TRBJ1-6 TRBV6-5 TGTGCCAGCAGTTACTCACCTGACAGGGGGAATTCACCCCTCCACTTT CASSYSPDRGNSPLHF
once - TRBJ2-7 TRBV11-2 TGTGCCAGCAGGCTCGGCGGGGCCGGGCAGTACTTC CASRLGGAGQYF
- TRBD1 TRBJ2-7 TRBV27 TGTGCCAGCAGTTCCCCCGGGACAGGGTACGAGCAGTACTTC CASSSPGTGYEQYF
- - TRBJ1-2 TRBV30 TGTGCCTGGAGGCCGACGAGGCGCTATGGCTACACCTTC CAWRPTRRYGYTF
- TRBD1 TRBJ1-2 TRBV7-6 TGTGCCAGCAGATACTTTGGGCCCACAGGGGTCTTTAACTATGGCTACACCTTC CASRYFGPTGVFNYGYTF
- - TRBJ2-2 TRBV9 TGTGCCAGCAGCCCAGGACACACGAACACCGGGGAGCTGTTTTTT CASSPGHTNTGELFF